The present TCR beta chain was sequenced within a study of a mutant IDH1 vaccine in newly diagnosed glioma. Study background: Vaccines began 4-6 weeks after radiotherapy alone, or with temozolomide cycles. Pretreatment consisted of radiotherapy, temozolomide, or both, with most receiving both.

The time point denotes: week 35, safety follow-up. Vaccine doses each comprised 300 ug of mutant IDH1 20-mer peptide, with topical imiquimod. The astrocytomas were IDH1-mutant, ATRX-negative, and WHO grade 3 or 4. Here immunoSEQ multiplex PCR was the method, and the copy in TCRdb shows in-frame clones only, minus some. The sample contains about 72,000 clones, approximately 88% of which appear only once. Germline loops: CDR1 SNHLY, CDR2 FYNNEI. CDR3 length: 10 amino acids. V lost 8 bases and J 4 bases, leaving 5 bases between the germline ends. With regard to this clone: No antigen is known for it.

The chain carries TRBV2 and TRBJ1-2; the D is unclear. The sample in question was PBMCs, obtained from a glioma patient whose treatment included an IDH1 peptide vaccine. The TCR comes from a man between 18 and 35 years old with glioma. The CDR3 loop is CASHSYGYTF. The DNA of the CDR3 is TGTGCCAGCCATTCCTATGGCTACACCTTC.